A single sample gave rise to the 23 T cell receptor beta chains below, sequenced in a study of T cells in Graves' hyperthyroidism and ophthalmopathy. RNA transcripts served as the template for amplifying TCR beta CDR3 regions. TCR CDR3 regions were first amplified by RT-PCR with HTBI primers. Each CDR3 protein is one row after TCRdb ran MiXCR on the multiplex PCR reads. The profile shows about 510,000 distinct CDR3 sequences, 35% to 50% of them singletons. The specimen sequenced was peripheral blood or thyroid tissue (not recorded which). These TCRs come from an adult woman with Graves' disease, either hyperthyroidism or ophthalmopathy (not recorded which).

V gene TRBV7-9 combines with J gene TRBJ2-7; D is perhaps TRBD2 (6 bases). Trimming took 0 bases from V and 4 from J, leaving 16 bases between them. CDR1 and CDR2 from the germline V gene are SEHNR and FQNEAQ (reference sequence). The CDR3 extends over 16 amino acids. The CDR3 DNA sequence: TGTGCCAGCAGCTTAGCGGGGGGACTGGCGGTATACGAGCAGTACTTC. It is translated as CASSLAGGLAVYEQYF.

The table lists this clonotype with a few counts. V gene TRBV20-1 combines with J gene TRBJ2-7; 8 bases line up with TRBD2. After removal of 2 bases from V and 3 bases from J, the junction contained 6 bases not matched to a gene. Germline assignment: CDR1 DFQATT and CDR2 SNEGSKA (reference sequence). The CDR3 contains 14 residues. As DNA, the CDR3 is TGCAGTGCTAGAAGTAGCGGGGTTGACTACGAGCAGTACTTC. It is translated as CSARSSGVDYEQYF.

This clonotype appeared many times. The chain employs TRBV9 and TRBJ2-6; D is tentatively TRBD1 or TRBD2 (6 bases each). Germline values: CDR1 SGDLS, CDR2 YYNGEE. The CDR3 is 15 amino acids. With 1 base removed from V and 2 bases from J, the gap between germline ends came to 7 bases. CDR3 region: CASSVRGAGANVLTF. The CDR3 region has the DNA TGTGCCAGCAGCGTAAGGGGGGCTGGGGCCAACGTCCTGACTTTC.

This clonotype was seen only a few times. The chain couples TRBV20-1 to TRBJ1-1, with 10 bases lining up with TRBD1. The germline CDR1 and CDR2 sequences are DFQATT and SNEGSKA (reference sequence). This CDR3 contains 15 residues. Trimming cost V 5 bases and J 1 base; bases outside gene matches: 7. The CDR3 loop reads CSAYTRDRGNTEAFF. CDR3 nucleotides: TGCAGTGCTTATACCCGGGACAGGGGGAACACTGAAGCTTTCTTT.

Notes on this clonotype: This CDR3 is missing its conserved last phenylalanine or tryptophan, likely due to a read error. This chain links TRBV5-4 with TRBJ2-7; 8 bases match TRBD1. This CDR3 is 16 amino acids long. The V and J ends lost 3 bases and 1 base, in that order; junction bases with no gene match: 9. CDR1 is SGHNT and CDR2 is YYREEE in the germline V gene (reference sequence). CDR3 loop: CASSWETGVGSYEQYL. The DNA of the CDR3 is TGTGCCAGCAGCTGGGAGACAGGGGTTGGGTCCTACGAGCAGTACCTC.

The rearrangement uses TRBV24-1 and TRBJ2-3, with TRBD1 identical over 9 bases. Germline V gene lookup returns CDR1 KGHDR and CDR2 SFDVKD. Trimming at V came to 3 bases and at J to 3 bases, leaving 6 bases not matched to a gene. CDR3 length: 16 amino acids. The DNA of the CDR3 is TGTGCCACCAGTGATCCAACAGGGGGCATAACAGATACGCAGTATTTT. Its protein is CATSDPTGGITDTQYF.

In this sample, this clonotype turned up a few times. A read error may account for a junction end that differs from germline. The chain combines TRBV10-2 with TRBJ2-5; possibly TRBD2 for D (6 bases). CDR3 length: 14 amino acids. Germline CDR1 reads WSHSY; CDR2 reads SAAADI. CDR3 bases: TGTGCCAGCACTTGGGGCAGGCTGGAGGGGACCCAGTACTTC. It is translated as CASTWGRLEGTQYF.

Notes on this clonotype: A much larger clone differs from this one at a single base, so this may be a read error. The chain joins TRBV7-3 to TRBJ2-2; 9 positions agree with TRBD2. Germline CDR1 SGHTA, CDR2 FQGTGA. CDR3 length: 15 amino acids. The CDR3 here is CASSSQIAGAGELLF. CDR3 nucleotides: TGTGCCAGCAGCTCTCAAATAGCGGGAGCCGGGGAGCTGCTTTTT.

This clonotype was seen a handful of times. The chain combines TRBV29-1 with TRBJ2-7; D may match TRBD1 or TRBD2 (5 bases each). This CDR3 region has 13 residues. Per the germline V gene, CDR1 is SQVTM and CDR2 is ANQGSEA. Trimming shortened V by 4 bases and J by 5 bases, and 15 bases separated the two germline ends. CDR3 nucleotides: TGCAGCGTTGGGGGGATTGGGACGAACGAGCAGTACTTC. Residues: CSVGGIGTNEQYF.

This rearrangement joins TRBV29-1 to TRBJ1-1; tentative D call: TRBD1 (5 bases). Germline V gene data show CDR1 as SQVTM and CDR2 as ANQGSEA. This CDR3 has 14 residues. Trimming removed 5 bases from V and 9 bases from J, with 22 bases in between. In DNA form, the CDR3 reads TGCAGCGTTCGCGGGGGGGGTGAGCCCATGAAAGCTTTCTTT. As protein: CSVRGGGEPMKAFF.

This chain uses TRBV7-9 with TRBJ2-7; possible D gene TRBD1, 5 bases. The CDR3 contains 15 residues. V was shortened by 4 bases and J by 4 bases, with 17 bases between the two germline ends. Germline V gene data show CDR1 as SEHNR and CDR2 as FQNEAQ (reference sequence). The CDR3 here is CASSSTEHRRYEQYF. The CDR3 nucleotides are TGTGCCAGCAGCTCGACAGAACATAGGAGATACGAGCAGTACTTC. Full variable domain (remainder filled in from reference TRBV7-9 and TRBJ2-7): DTGVSQNPRHKITKRGQNVTFRCDPISEHNRLYWYRQTLGQGPEFLTYFQNEAQLEKSRLLSDRFSAERPKGSFSTLEIQRTEQGDSAMYLCASSSTEHRRYEQYFGPGTRLTVT.

The V and J genes are TRBV7-2 and TRBJ1-2, with D possibly TRBD1 on 6 matching bases. CDR1 is SGHTA, CDR2 FQGNSA, per germline. The CDR3 sequence is 16 residues long. Trimming removed 4 bases from V and 4 bases from J, with 19 bases in between. The CDR3 sequence is CASSSDSGALGYGYTF. The CDR3 coding sequence is TGTGCCAGCAGCTCGGACTCGGGGGCTCTGGGCTATGGCTACACCTTC.

The chain couples TRBV10-3 to TRBJ2-5; no clear D. The ends were cut back, 4 bases at V and 9 bases at J, with 21 bases in the middle. The CDR3 is made up of 15 amino acids. The germline CDR1 and CDR2 sequences are ENHRY and SYGVKD. The CDR3 DNA is TGTGCCATCAGTGCGAGCCTTGGTCCCAATCAGCCCCAGTACTTC. It yields the protein CAISASLGPNQPQYF.

The CDR3 is CASSWTGSGGGGYEQYF. DNA for the CDR3: TGTGCCAGCAGCTGGACAGGGAGTGGGGGAGGGGGTTACGAGCAGTACTTC. The rearrangement links TRBV7-9 to TRBJ2-7; a possible D gene is TRBD1 (8 bases). The CDR3 is made up of 17 amino acids. The germline V gene encodes CDR1 SEHNR and CDR2 FQNEAQ (reference sequence). V lost 4 bases and J 4 bases, leaving 23 bases between the germline ends.

Concerning this clonotype itself: Lacking the conserved final phenylalanine or tryptophan, this CDR3 likely reflects a read error. The DNA is left out, because the CDR3 cannot be placed on it with certainty; the CDR3 is given as TCRdb lists it. The chain has TRBV7-9 and TRBJ1-1. The V gene's germline CDR1 is SEHNR and CDR2 FQNEAQ (reference sequence). The CDR3 comprises 8 residues, both ends counted. The chain's CDR3 is CASSFGTS.

This clonotype was picked up a small number of times. The CDR3 reads CASSLEGLDQPQHF. CDR3 coding DNA: TGCGCCAGCAGCTTGGAGGGACTGGATCAGCCCCAGCATTTT. J is TRBJ1-5 and V is TRBV5-1; D may be TRBD1 (5 bases). V lost 0 bases and J 5 bases, leaving 9 bases between the germline ends. This CDR3 has 14 residues. Per the germline V gene, CDR1 is SGHRS and CDR2 is YFSETQ.

The chain employs TRBV6-5 and TRBJ1-5; 7 positions match TRBD1. Trimming took 0 bases from V and 3 from J; bases not matched to a gene: 5. The CDR3 is made up of 16 amino acids. Germline V gene data show CDR1 as MNHEY and CDR2 as SVGAGI. This CDR3 is CASSYSPGQNNQPQHF. The CDR3 nucleotides are TGTGCCAGCAGTTACTCGCCGGGACAGAACAATCAGCCCCAGCATTTT.

The V call is TRBV6-6, the J call TRBJ1-1, with 7 bases that match TRBD1. V shed 7 bases and J 4 bases; nucleotides not matched to a gene: 9. The CDR3 length is 14 residues. CDR1 and CDR2 (germline): MNHNY, SVGAGI (reference sequence). The CDR3 region is CASIDRAPGTEAFF. The DNA of the CDR3 is TGTGCCAGCATTGACAGGGCCCCGGGCACTGAAGCTTTCTTT.

This clonotype was counted at least ten times. This sequence joins TRBV7-3 and TRBJ1-1; possible D gene TRBD1, 6 bases. Germline V gene sequence: CDR1 SGHTA, CDR2 FQGTGA. The V end was cut by 5 bases, the J end by 0 bases, with 7 bases between. The CDR3 is 13 amino acids. DNA for the CDR3: TGTGCCAGCAGCCGACAGGTGAACACTGAAGCTTTCTTT. Translating it yields CASSRQVNTEAFF.

This chain links TRBV6-6 with TRBJ2-5, with D perhaps TRBD1 or TRBD2 (5 bases each). CDR1 and CDR2 from the germline V gene are MNHNY and SVGAGI (reference sequence). V was pared by 10 bases and J by 9 bases, with 21 bases between. The CDR3 is made up of 13 amino acids. This CDR3 is CATGTDYNQPQYF. The CDR3 coding sequence is TGTGCCACCGGGACCGATTACAATCAGCCCCAGTACTTC.

This chain joins TRBV7-8 and TRBJ1-1, with D unresolved. Germline CDR1 reads SGHVS; CDR2 reads FQNEAQ. The CDR3 contains 14 residues. Trimming stripped 5 bases from V and 5 bases from J, with 15 bases between. In DNA form, the CDR3 reads TGTGCCAGCAGCCCCACGTCTGTGGGAACTGAAGCTTTCTTT. It translates to CASSPTSVGTEAFF.

Notes on this clonotype: A much larger clone differs from this one at a single base, so this may be a read error. The chain employs TRBV6-2 or TRBV6-3 and TRBJ2-7; 7 bases are a match to TRBD2. The CDR3 is 13 residues long. CDR1 and CDR2 (germline): MNHEY, SVGEGT. The CDR3 bases are TGTGCCAGCAGTCGGACTAGAGACTACGAGCACTACTTC. Protein: CASSRTRDYEHYF.

This chain joins TRBV7-2 and TRBJ2-7; the match to TRBD1 covers 7 bases. V trimming: 1 base; J trimming: 6 bases; junction bases outside the gene matches: 6. The germline CDR1 and CDR2 sequences are SGHTA and FQGNSA. CDR3 length equals 14 residues. CDR3 in DNA: TGTGCCAGCAGCTTAGGGACAGGATCTGTCGAGCAGTACTTC. It is translated as CASSLGTGSVEQYF.